This T cell receptor beta chain is from a study of human T cells and chemical hapten exposure. As originally analysed: Samples ranged from roughly 20,000 to 750,000 TCRs, with a median of roughly 95,000. One entry per CDR3 protein results from TCRdb running MiXCR on the RACE reads. The V and J calls were not made by the authors but by TCRdb's processing. Of roughly 43,000 distinct CDR3 sequences listed, 8.5% to 10% are singletons. The time point is: patch test 2, 6 weeks after DPC sensitization. Treatment: therapeutic diphenylcyclopropenone sensitization with weekly scalp DPC. It was from unfractionated whole blood that total RNA was extracted. The germline V gene encodes CDR1 LGHNA and CDR2 YNFKEQ. The CDR3 sequence is 17 residues long. Trimming took 4 bases from V and 1 from J, leaving 16 bases between them.

Sequenced here: whole blood, sampled in connection with sensitization to the hapten diphenylcyclopropenone (DPC). This chain links TRBV4-2 with TRBJ2-2; D might be TRBD1 (6 bases). The TCR originated in a woman in her 30s with alopecia areata. Some clones in this sample may be carry-over from other donors' samples. As DNA, the CDR3 is TGTGCCAGCAGCCCCTTTCAGGACAGCCTGAACACCGGGGAGCTGTTTTTT. This codes for CASSPFQDSLNTGELFF.